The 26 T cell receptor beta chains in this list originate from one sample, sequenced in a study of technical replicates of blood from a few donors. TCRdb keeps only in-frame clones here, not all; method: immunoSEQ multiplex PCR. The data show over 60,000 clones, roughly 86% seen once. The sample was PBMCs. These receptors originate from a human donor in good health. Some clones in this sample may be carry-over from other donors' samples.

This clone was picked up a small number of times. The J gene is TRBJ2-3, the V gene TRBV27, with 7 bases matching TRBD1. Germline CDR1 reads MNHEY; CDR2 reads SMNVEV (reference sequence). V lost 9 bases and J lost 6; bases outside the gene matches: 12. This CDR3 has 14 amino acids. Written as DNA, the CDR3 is TGTGCCAGTAGCCGAGACAGGGACATGGATACGCAGTATTTT. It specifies CASSRDRDMDTQYF.

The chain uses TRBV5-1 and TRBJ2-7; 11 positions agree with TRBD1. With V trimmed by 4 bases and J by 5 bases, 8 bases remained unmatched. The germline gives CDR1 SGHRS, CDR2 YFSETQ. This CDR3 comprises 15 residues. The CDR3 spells CASSDRGQGAHEQYF. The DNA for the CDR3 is TGCGCCAGCAGCGACAGAGGACAGGGGGCCCACGAGCAGTACTTC.

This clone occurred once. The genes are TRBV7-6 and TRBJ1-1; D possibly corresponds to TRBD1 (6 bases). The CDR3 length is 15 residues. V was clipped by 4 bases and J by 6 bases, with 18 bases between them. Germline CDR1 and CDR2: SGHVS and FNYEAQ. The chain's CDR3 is CASSSPFKGVSEAFF. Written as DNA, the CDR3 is TGTGCCAGCAGCTCCCCCTTTAAGGGGGTATCTGAAGCTTTCTTT.

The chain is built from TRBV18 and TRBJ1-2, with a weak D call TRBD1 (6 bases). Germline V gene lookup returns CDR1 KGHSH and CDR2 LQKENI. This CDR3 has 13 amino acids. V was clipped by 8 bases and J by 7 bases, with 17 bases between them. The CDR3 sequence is CASAVNREFGYTF. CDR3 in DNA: TGTGCCAGCGCGGTCAACAGGGAATTTGGCTACACCTTC.

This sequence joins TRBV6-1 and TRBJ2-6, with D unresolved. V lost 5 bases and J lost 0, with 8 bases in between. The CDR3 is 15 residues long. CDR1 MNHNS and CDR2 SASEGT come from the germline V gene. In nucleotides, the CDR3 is TGTGCCAGCAGTATTATCAGCTCTGGGGCCAACGTCCTGACTTTC. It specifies CASSIISSGANVLTF.

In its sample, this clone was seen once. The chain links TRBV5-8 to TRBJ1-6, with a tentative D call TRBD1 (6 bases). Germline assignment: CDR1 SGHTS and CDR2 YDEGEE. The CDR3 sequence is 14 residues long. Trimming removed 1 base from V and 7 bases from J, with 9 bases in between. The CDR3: CASSLRTGNSPLHF. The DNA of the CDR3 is TGTGCCAGCAGCTTGCGAACAGGGAATTCACCCCTCCACTTT. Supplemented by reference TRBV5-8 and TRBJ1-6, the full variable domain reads EAGVTQSPTHLIKTRGQQATLRCSPISGHTSVYWYQQALGLGLQFLLWYDEGEERNRGNFPPRFSGRQFPNYSSELNVNALELEDSALYLCASSLRTGNSPLHFGNGTRLTVT.

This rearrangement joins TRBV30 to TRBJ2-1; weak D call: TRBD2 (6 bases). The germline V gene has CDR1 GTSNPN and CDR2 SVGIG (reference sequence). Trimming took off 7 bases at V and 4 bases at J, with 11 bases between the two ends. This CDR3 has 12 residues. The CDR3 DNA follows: TGTGCCTATTCGCGGGGTTACAATGAGCAGTTCTTC. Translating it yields CAYSRGYNEQFF.

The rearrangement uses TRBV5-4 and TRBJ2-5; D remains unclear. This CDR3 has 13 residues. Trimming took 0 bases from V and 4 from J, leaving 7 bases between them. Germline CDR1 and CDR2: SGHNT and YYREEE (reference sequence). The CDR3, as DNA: TGTGCCAGCAGCTTGGCCACTGGAGAGACCCAGTACTTC. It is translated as CASSLATGETQYF.

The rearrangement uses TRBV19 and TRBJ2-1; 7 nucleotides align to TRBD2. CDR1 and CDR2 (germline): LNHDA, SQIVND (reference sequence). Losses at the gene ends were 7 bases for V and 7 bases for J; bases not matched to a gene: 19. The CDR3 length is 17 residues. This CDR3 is CASISGRGPGEGNEQFF. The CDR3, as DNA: TGTGCCAGTATCTCTGGCCGGGGTCCGGGGGAGGGGAATGAGCAGTTCTTC.

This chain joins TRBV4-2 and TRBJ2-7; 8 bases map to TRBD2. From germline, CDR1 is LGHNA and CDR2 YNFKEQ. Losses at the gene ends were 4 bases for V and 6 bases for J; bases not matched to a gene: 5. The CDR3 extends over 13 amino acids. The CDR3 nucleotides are TGTGCCAGCAGCCGCGGACTAGCCACCGAGCAGTACTTC. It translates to CASSRGLATEQYF.

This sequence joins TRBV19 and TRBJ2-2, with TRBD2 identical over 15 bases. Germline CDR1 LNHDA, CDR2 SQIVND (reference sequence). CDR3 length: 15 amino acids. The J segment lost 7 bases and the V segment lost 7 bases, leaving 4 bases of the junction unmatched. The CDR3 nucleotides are TGTGCCAGTATGGGACTAGCGGGGGGCGGCGGGGAGCTGTTTTTT. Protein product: CASMGLAGGGGELFF.

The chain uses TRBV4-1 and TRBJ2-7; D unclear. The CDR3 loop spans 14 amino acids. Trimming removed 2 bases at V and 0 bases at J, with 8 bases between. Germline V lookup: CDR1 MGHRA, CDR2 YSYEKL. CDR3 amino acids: CASSQPLSSYEQYF. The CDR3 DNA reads TGCGCCAGCAGCCAACCCTTGAGCTCCTACGAGCAGTACTTC.

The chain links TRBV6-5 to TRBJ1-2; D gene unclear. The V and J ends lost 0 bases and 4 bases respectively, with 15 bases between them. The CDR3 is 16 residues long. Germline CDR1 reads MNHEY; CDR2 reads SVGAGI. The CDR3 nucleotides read TGTGCCAGCAGTTACTCGGCCGAGGGTTTGGGCTATGGCTACACCTTC. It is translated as CASSYSAEGLGYGYTF.

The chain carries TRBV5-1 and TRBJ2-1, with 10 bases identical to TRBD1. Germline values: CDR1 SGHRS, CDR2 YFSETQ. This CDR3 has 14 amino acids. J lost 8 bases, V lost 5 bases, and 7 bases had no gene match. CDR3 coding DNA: TGCGCCAGCAGGGAGACAGGGGGCTCCTATGAGCAGTTCTTC. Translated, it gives CASRETGGSYEQFF.

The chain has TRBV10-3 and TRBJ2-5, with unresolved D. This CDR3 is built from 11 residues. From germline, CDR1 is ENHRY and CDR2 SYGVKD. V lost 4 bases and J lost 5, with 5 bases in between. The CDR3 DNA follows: TGTGCCATCAGTGGTGGCGAGACCCAGTACTTC. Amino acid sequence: CAISGGETQYF.

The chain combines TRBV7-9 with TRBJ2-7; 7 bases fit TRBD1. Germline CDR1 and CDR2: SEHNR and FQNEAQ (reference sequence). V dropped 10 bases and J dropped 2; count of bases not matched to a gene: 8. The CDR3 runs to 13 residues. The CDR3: CATDKQGTYEQYF. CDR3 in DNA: TGTGCCACCGACAAACAGGGGACCTACGAGCAGTACTTC.

This CDR3 reads CASSKGRENTEAFF. CDR3 DNA sequence: TGTGCCAGCTCAAAGGGCCGGGAGAACACTGAAGCTTTCTTT. This chain connects TRBV18 to TRBJ1-1; D is uncertain. The V gene lost 5 bases and the J gene lost 1 base, with 11 bases spanning the gap. CDR3 length: 14 residues. Germline V lookup: CDR1 KGHSH, CDR2 LQKENI.

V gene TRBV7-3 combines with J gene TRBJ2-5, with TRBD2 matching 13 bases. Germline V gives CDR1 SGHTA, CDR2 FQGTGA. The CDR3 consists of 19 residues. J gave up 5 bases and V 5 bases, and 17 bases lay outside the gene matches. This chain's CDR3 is CASSPRLAGGRIIMETQYF. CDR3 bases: TGTGCCAGCAGCCCTCGACTAGCGGGGGGCCGTATAATCATGGAGACCCAGTACTTC. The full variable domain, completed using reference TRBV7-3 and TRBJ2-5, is GAGVSQTPSNKVTEKGKYVELRCDPISGHTALYWYRQSLGQGPEFLIYFQGTGAADDSGLPNDRFFAVRPEGSVSTLKIQRTERGDSAVYLCASSPRLAGGRIIMETQYFGPGTRLLVL.

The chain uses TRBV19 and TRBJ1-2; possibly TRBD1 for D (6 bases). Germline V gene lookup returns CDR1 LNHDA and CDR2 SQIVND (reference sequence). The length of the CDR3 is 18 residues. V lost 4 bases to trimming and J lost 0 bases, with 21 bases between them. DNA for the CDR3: TGTGCCAGTAGTACGCCCATTCTGGCAGGGGATACTAACTATGGCTACACCTTC. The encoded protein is CASSTPILAGDTNYGYTF.

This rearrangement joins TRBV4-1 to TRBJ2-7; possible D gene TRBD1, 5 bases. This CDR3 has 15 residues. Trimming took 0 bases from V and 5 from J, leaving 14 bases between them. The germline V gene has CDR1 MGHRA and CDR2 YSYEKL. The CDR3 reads CASSQDGREWNEQYF. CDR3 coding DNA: TGCGCCAGCAGCCAAGACGGCAGGGAATGGAACGAGCAGTACTTC.

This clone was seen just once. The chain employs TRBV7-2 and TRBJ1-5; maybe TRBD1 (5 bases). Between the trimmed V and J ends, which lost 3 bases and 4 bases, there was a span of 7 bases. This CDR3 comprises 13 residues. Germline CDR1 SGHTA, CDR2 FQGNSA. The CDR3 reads CASSLRGNQPQHF. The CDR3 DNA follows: TGTGCCAGCAGCTTGCGGGGGAATCAGCCCCAGCATTTT.

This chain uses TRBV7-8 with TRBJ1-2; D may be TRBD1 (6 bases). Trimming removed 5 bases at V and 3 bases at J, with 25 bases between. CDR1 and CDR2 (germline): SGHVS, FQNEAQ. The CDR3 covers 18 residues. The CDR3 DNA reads TGTGCCAGCAGCCCTTATAGCGGGGGACAACAGGTTTACTATGGCTACACCTTC. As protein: CASSPYSGGQQVYYGYTF.

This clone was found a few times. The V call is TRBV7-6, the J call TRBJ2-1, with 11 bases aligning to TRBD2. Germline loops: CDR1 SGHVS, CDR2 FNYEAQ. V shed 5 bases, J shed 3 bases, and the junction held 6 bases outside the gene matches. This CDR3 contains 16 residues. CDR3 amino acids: CASSPGLAADYNEQFF. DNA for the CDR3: TGTGCCAGCAGCCCGGGACTAGCGGCTGACTACAATGAGCAGTTCTTC.

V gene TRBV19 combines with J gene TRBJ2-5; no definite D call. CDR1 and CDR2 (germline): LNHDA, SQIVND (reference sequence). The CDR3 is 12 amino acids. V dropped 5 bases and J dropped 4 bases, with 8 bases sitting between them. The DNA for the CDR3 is TGTGCCAGTAGTCCCCTAGGAGAGACCCAGTACTTC. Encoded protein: CASSPLGETQYF. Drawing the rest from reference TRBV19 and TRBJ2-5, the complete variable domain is DGGITQSPKYLFRKEGQNVTLSCEQNLNHDAMYWYRQDPGQGLRLIYYSQIVNDFQKGDIAEGYSVSREKKESFPLTVTSAQKNPTAFYLCASSPLGETQYFGPGTRLLVL.

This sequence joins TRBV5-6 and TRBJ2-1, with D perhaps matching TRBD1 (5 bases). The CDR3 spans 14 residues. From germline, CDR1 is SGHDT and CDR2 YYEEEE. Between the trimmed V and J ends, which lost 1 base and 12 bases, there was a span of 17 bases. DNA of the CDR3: TGTGCCAGCAGCTTGCAGGGCCCCACTTGGACGCAGTTCTTC. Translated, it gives CASSLQGPTWTQFF. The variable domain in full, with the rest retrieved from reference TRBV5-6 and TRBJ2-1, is DAGVTQSPTHLIKTRGQQVTLRCSPKSGHDTVSWYQQALGQGPQFIFQYYEEEERQRGNFPDRFSGHQFPNYSSELNVNALLLGDSALYLCASSLQGPTWTQFFGPGTRLTVL.

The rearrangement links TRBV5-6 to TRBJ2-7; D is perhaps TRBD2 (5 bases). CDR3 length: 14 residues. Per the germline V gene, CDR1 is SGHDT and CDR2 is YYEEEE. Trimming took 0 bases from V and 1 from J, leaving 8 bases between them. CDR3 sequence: CASSLGLNSYEQYF. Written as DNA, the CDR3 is TGTGCCAGCAGCTTGGGACTAAATTCCTACGAGCAGTACTTC.